Sequencing of this TCR beta chain was carried out in a study of T cell responses to AZD1222 COVID-19 vaccine (dated by TCRdb to the early 2020s). Study-wide context: AZD1222 recipients with second doses at about 4 weeks or about 12 weeks were pooled, because spike-specific TCR depth and breadth did not differ between schedules. TCR sequencing covered approximately 230 trial participants: about 210 given two doses of AZD1222 and about 26 given two doses of MenACWY control vaccine. Trial participants were enrolled by age into subgroups of 18-55, 56-69 and 70-plus years, and around 150, 28 and 57 TCR-sequenced participants, respectively, were included in these subgroups. Results and caveats for the whole study, not just this receptor: Because no day 14 peak-response samples were available, the repertoires could be characterized only after the peak T cell response. After two AZD1222 doses, spike-specific TCR breadth and depth were significantly higher than at day 0 and than in MenACWY recipients. The 56-69-year group was small, and its depth increase did not reach significance, likely because of low power. Most participants were white British and females outnumbered males, and the authors suggested that clonal diversity may have been underestimated. Epitopes outside the regions mutated in the B.1.351 and B.1.1.7 variants were reportedly recognized by nearly half of the unique spike-specific TCRs. Conclusions about previously exposed vaccinees were limited because only a handful of AZD1222 recipients were SARS-CoV-2 seropositive at baseline. Vaccine-associated CD4 TCRs spanned the whole spike protein, with dominant responses in regions 160-218 and 743-854.

The germline V gene (reference sequence) gives CDR1 as GTSNPN and CDR2 as SVGIG. V and J lose 0 bases and 3 bases, and a span of 24 bases separates them. Spanning cysteine to phenylalanine, the CDR3 consists of 18 amino acids. CDR3 DNA only is kept here, 54 bases in frame from base 1. The CDR3 regions of human TCRbeta chains were analyzed by immunosequencing. On the authors' methods: TCRs in the repertoires were compared against a reference library of SARS-CoV-2-specific TCRs that had been generated with the MIRA antigen-specificity platform. Breadth was defined as the fraction of unique TCRs that were SARS-CoV-2-associated, and depth was defined as the fraction of total T cells that were SARS-CoV-2-associated. Using the MIRA data, each spike-specific TCR was assigned both to the spike region to which the TCR was reactive and to a CD4 or CD8 class. Log10-transformed breadth and depth values were compared by one-way ANOVA with Sidak's multiple comparisons tests. TCRdb stores this immuneACCESS table with in-frame sequences only. Part of the clones is absent; in the studies checked, under half of the shortfall reflects unresolved V genes, and no reason is known for the rest. The DNA was the basis for D and trimming; V, J and clone size are from that table. The sample table contains 95,000 to 150,000 clones; only one count was recorded for more than 85% of them. The leading ten clones occupy 2.4% of the sample.

Points on this clone: It lacks a known antigen. Base qualities are missing; no much larger clone stands one base away.

The sample's time point label, decoded: baseline before first vaccination. Vaccinee samples came from UK trials COV001 and COV002, including a single-blind randomized controlled phase 2/3 trial of AZD1222 (ChAdOx1 nCoV-19) in healthy adults. For TCRbeta chain sequencing, PBMC samples were collected from trial participants at day 0 and at day 28 after the second dose. This receptor was taken from an adult in good health. The V and J segments used are TRBV30 and TRBJ2-7; possibly the D gene is TRBD2, per 6 matching bases. The input for sequencing was peripheral blood, taken on day 0 of AZD1222 vaccination. The CDR3 region reads CAWSVREGRWRAVYEQYF. The DNA sequence follows: TGTGCCTGGAGTGTACGTGAGGGGAGGTGGCGGGCTGTCTACGAGCAGTACTTC.